These T cell receptor beta chains were read from a single sample in a study of T cell responses to AZD1222 COVID-19 vaccine. This table comes from immunoSEQ multiplex PCR, and its TCRdb copy is limited to in-frame clones, with some not included. There are about 150,000 clones in the sample; 90% to 95% occur only once, and about 1.6% lies in the top ten. The sequences come from peripheral blood, collected 28 days after the second AZD1222 dose. These receptors were collected from an adult who received the AZD1222 COVID-19 vaccine. CDR3s include the opening cysteine and the closing phenylalanine or tryptophan. The D gene is left open where the match is weak. Size is stated for part of the rows, as once, few or many counts, or as a class when the clone is expanded.

CDR3aa	CDR3nt	abundance	d_gene	v_gene	j_gene
CASLRGGDYGYTF	TGTGCCAGCCTTCGGGGGGGCGACTATGGCTACACCTTC	few	.	TRBV12-3/TRBV12-4	TRBJ1-2
CASSLSEGYGYTF	TGTGCCAGCAGTTTATCGGAGGGCTATGGCTACACCTTC	.	.	TRBV27	TRBJ1-2
CASSDQGRGLGGYTF	TGTGCCAGCAGTGACCAGGGACGGGGGCTAGGTGGCTACACCTTC	.	.	TRBV6-4	TRBJ1-2
CASSQDLTGPNTGELFF	TGTGCCAGCAGCCAAGACTTGACAGGACCGAACACCGGGGAGCTGTTTTTT	few	.	TRBV14	TRBJ2-2
CAWSEGLPGELFF	TGTGCCTGGAGTGAGGGACTTCCCGGGGAGCTGTTTTTT	.	.	TRBV30	TRBJ2-2
CASSLQARGTEAFF	TGTGCCAGCAGCCTCCAGGCCCGGGGGACTGAAGCTTTCTTT	.	.	TRBV7-2	TRBJ1-1
CASSLADNQPQHF	TGTGCCAGCAGCTTAGCAGATAATCAGCCCCAGCATTTT	.	.	TRBV7-8	TRBJ1-5
CASSLVVSDEQYF	TGTGCCAGCAGCTTAGTTGTGAGCGACGAGCAGTACTTC	.	.	TRBV11-2	TRBJ2-7
CASSFPGTNQPQHF	TGTGCCAGCAGCTTTCCGGGAACTAATCAGCCCCAGCATTTT	.	.	TRBV7-9	TRBJ1-5
CAWSVWRTSDVSGNTIYF	TGTGCCTGGAGTGTGTGGAGGACGTCTGATGTCTCTGGAAACACCATATATTTT	.	.	TRBV30	TRBJ1-3
CAWASGGGYTF	TGTGCCTGGGCCTCCGGTGGTGGCTACACCTTC	.	.	TRBV30	TRBJ1-2
CASSDLRGSTEAFF	TGTGCCAGCAGTGACCTCCGGGGGTCTACTGAAGCTTTCTTT	.	.	TRBV6-1	TRBJ1-1
CASSADGGTGELFF	TGTGCCAGCAGCGCGGACGGGGGCACCGGGGAGCTGTTTTTT	.	.	TRBV5-6	TRBJ2-2
CASSLGLVANQETQYF	TGTGCCAGCAGCTTAGGGCTCGTGGCTAACCAAGAGACCCAGTACTTC	.	.	TRBV7-8	TRBJ2-5
CASSLELIPYNEQFF	TGTGCCAGCAGCTTGGAACTTATCCCCTACAATGAGCAGTTCTTC	.	.	TRBV5-4	TRBJ2-1
CAGQGASEAFF	TGTGCCGGACAGGGGGCATCTGAAGCTTTCTTT	.	TRBD1	TRBV30	TRBJ1-1
CASSLETRNSPLHF	TGTGCCAGCAGCTTGGAGACACGTAATTCACCCCTCCACTTT	.	.	TRBV5-6	TRBJ1-6
CASSLLSSYEQYF	TGTGCCAGCAGCTTACTTAGCTCCTACGAGCAGTACTTC	.	.	TRBV5-6	TRBJ2-7
CASTDRPPTNYGYTF	TGCGCCAGCACAGACAGGCCACCAACTAACTATGGCTACACCTTC	.	.	TRBV5-1	TRBJ1-2
CASFDRQIVGNTIYF	TGTGCCAGCTTCGACCGCCAGATCGTAGGAAACACCATATATTTT	once	.	TRBV18	TRBJ1-3
CASSKIAGIRRRYQETQYF	TGTGCCAGCAGCAAGATAGCGGGGATCAGACGTCGGTACCAAGAGACCCAGTACTTC	.	TRBD2	TRBV11-2	TRBJ2-5
CASSMDGGNSPLHF	TGTGCCAGTAGTATGGACGGTGGTAATTCACCCCTCCACTTT	.	.	TRBV19	TRBJ1-6
CSVYTGSRTDTQYF	TGCAGCGTATATACCGGGTCCCGCACAGATACGCAGTATTTT	.	.	TRBV29-1	TRBJ2-3
CASSRDRAGETQYF	TGTGCCAGTAGCCGCGACAGGGCGGGAGAGACCCAGTACTTC	.	TRBD1	TRBV19	TRBJ2-5
CASSAHDSLGDTQYF	TGTGCCAGCAGCGCTCATGACAGTTTAGGGGATACGCAGTATTTT	.	.	TRBV6-5	TRBJ2-3
CASSESRGGAFF	TGTGCCAGCTCAGAAAGCAGGGGAGGAGCTTTCTTT	few	.	TRBV18	TRBJ1-1
CASSDGSGGANEQFF	TGTGCCAGCAGTGATGGGAGCGGGGGGGCCAATGAGCAGTTCTTC	few	TRBD2	TRBV6-1	TRBJ2-1
CATSIGANTEAFF	TGTGCCACCAGCATTGGAGCGAACACTGAAGCTTTCTTT	few	.	TRBV15	TRBJ1-1
CASSYGTAQYF	TGTGCCAGCAGCTACGGGACAGCGCAGTACTTC	.	TRBD1	TRBV5-4	TRBJ2-7
CASTPGTGGTEAFF	TGTGCCAGCACCCCCGGGACAGGGGGCACTGAAGCTTTCTTT	.	TRBD1	TRBV2	TRBJ1-1
CASSPGTATNEKLFF	TGTGCCAGCAGCCCAGGGACAGCAACTAATGAAAAACTGTTTTTT	.	TRBD1	TRBV7-3	TRBJ1-4
CASSVGTGIYEQYF	TGTGCCAGCAGCGTCGGGACAGGGATCTACGAGCAGTACTTC	.	TRBD1	TRBV9	TRBJ2-7
CASSVLGTASYEQYF	TGTGCCAGCAGCGTTTTGGGGACAGCCTCCTACGAGCAGTACTTC	.	TRBD1	TRBV9	TRBJ2-7
CASSFAGQGRTEAFF	TGTGCCAGCAGCTTCGCGGGACAGGGAAGAACTGAAGCTTTCTTT	.	TRBD1	TRBV7-2	TRBJ1-1
CASSYGRETQYF	TGTGCCAGCAGTTACGGTAGAGAGACCCAGTACTTC	once	.	TRBV6-8	TRBJ2-5
CASSKREYGYTF	TGTGCCAGCAGTAAAAGGGAGTATGGCTACACCTTC	.	.	TRBV2	TRBJ1-2
CASSFRTSGGALFF	TGTGCCAGCAGCTTTCGGACTAGCGGGGGAGCGTTGTTCTTC	once	TRBD2	TRBV11-2	TRBJ2-1
CASSPDRSNQPQHF	TGTGCCAGCTCACCCGACAGAAGCAATCAGCCCCAGCATTTT	.	.	TRBV18	TRBJ1-5
CASSWGTGNTGELFF	TGCGCCAGCAGCTGGGGGACAGGGAACACCGGGGAGCTGTTTTTT	.	TRBD1	TRBV5-1	TRBJ2-2
CASSLARSGGASGTQYF	TGTGCCAGCAGCTTAGCGAGGAGCGGGGGGGCCTCTGGTACGCAGTATTTT	.	TRBD2	TRBV7-2	TRBJ2-3
CASSQDLAGGAFGYTF	TGCGCCAGCAGCCAAGATTTGGCAGGGGGCGCGTTTGGCTACACCTTC	.	TRBD1	TRBV4-1	TRBJ1-2
CASSPQGINYGYTF	TGTGCCAGCAGTCCCCAAGGAATTAACTATGGCTACACCTTC	.	.	TRBV14	TRBJ1-2
CASGGALQGAYEQYF	TGTGCCAGTGGGGGGGCATTGCAGGGTGCCTACGAGCAGTACTTC	once	.	TRBV28	TRBJ2-7
CAWDPNWNTEAFF	TGTGCTTGGGACCCGAACTGGAACACTGAAGCTTTCTTT	.	.	TRBV30	TRBJ1-1
CASSLGAGTNTGELFF	TGTGCCAGCAGCCTAGGAGCCGGGACCAACACCGGGGAGCTGTTTTTT	.	.	TRBV7-2	TRBJ2-2
CASSVISGTYNEQFF	TGTGCCAGCAGCGTAATCTCAGGGACCTACAATGAGCAGTTCTTC	.	.	TRBV9	TRBJ2-1
CASSPSLRTEAFF	TGTGCCAGCTCACCATCGCTCCGCACCGAAGCTTTCTTT	.	.	TRBV18	TRBJ1-1